This T cell receptor beta chain was captured by sequencing in a study of cytomegalovirus exposure and HLA in healthy donors. Overall study findings and caveats: Later analysis revealed greater clonal expansion in HLA-associated TCR beta chains than in equally common others. Cytomegalovirus-associated status was assigned to approximately 160 TCR beta chains. In a later analysis, across HLA loci, associated TCR counts were highest for DRB1, lowest for HLA-C.

This CDR3 has 15 residues. The germline V gene encodes CDR1 ENHRY and CDR2 SYGVKD. The trim removed 2 bases at V and 4 bases at J, leaving 4 bases unmatched. PCR primers comprised 60 Vbeta and 13 Jbeta primers. Authors' analysis steps: Unique TCR beta chains totaled some 81 million in a later count, with roughly 10 million of them shared. Some clones are missing from TCRdb's copy, which holds only in-frame ones; the method was immunoSEQ multiplex PCR. That table furnishes V, J and clone size, whereas the DNA furnished D and trimming. The sample consists of over 150,000 clones, around 80% of them appearing once. Concerning this clone itself: The antigen is unknown.

This sequence joins TRBV10-3 and TRBJ2-5; TRBD1 aligns across 10 bases. What was sequenced was PBMCs. This receptor was identified in a man between 18 and 29 years old in good health and CMV-seronegative. This CDR3 reads CAISEEGQGSETQYF. CDR3 bases: TGTGCCATCAGTGAGGAGGGACAGGGGTCAGAGACCCAGTACTTC.